The present T cell receptor beta chain was sequenced within a study of blood T cell repertoires in COVID-19. Germline lookup yields CDR1 MDHEN and CDR2 SYDVKM. The CDR3 has 15 amino acids. Unmatched junction bases numbered 10, after V lost 5 bases and J lost 3 bases. This clone was counted between two and nine times. Assay: immunoSEQ multiplex PCR; the TCRdb copy retains only in-frame clones and omits some. The profile shows under 200,000 clones, 82% of them singletons. The chain uses TRBV28 and TRBJ2-7; 7 bases match TRBD1. The TCR originated in a woman aged 60 to 75 with COVID-19, enrolled during active disease. The specimen was peripheral blood. The CDR3 nucleotides read TGTGCCAGCAGTCCGACAGGGTTTAGGAACTACGAGCAGTACTTC. Protein product: CASSPTGFRNYEQYF.